These 16 T cell receptor beta chains share one sample of origin, sequenced in a study of T cell responses to AZD1222 COVID-19 vaccine. Generated by immunoSEQ multiplex PCR, the TCRdb table keeps only in-frame clones and is missing some. This table holds roughly 140,000 clones, approximately 91% found once. Sequences were derived from peripheral blood, sampled 28 days after the second AZD1222 dose. The receptors originated from an adult who received the AZD1222 COVID-19 vaccine.

The rearrangement uses TRBV2 and TRBJ1-2; 8 nucleotides agree with TRBD1. Trimming cost V 7 bases and J 2 bases; bases outside gene matches: 6. Germline V gene lookup returns CDR1 SNHLY and CDR2 FYNNEI. The CDR3 length is 14 residues. CDR3 amino acids: CASNRQGTNYGYTF. The CDR3 DNA follows: TGTGCCAGCAATAGACAGGGGACCAACTATGGCTACACCTTC.

The chain is built from TRBV5-5 and TRBJ2-1; D call uncertain. Germline values: CDR1 SGHKS, CDR2 YYEKEE (reference sequence). The length of the CDR3 is 12 residues. V was clipped by 2 bases and J by 9 bases, with 9 bases between them. The CDR3 is CASSFIASEQFF. The CDR3 DNA follows: TGTGCCAGCAGCTTTATCGCGTCTGAGCAGTTCTTC.

The V call is TRBV12-3 or TRBV12-4, the J call TRBJ1-2; D is ambiguous. Trimming removed 3 bases from V and 5 bases from J, with 7 bases in between. This CDR3 contains 12 residues. In DNA form, the CDR3 reads TGTGCCAGCAGTTTGGGAAAATATGGCTACACCTTC. Protein product: CASSLGKYGYTF.

V usage is TRBV2 and J usage is TRBJ1-4, with unresolved D. Per the germline V gene, CDR1 is SNHLY and CDR2 is FYNNEI. Between the trimmed V and J ends, which lost 7 bases and 4 bases, there was a span of 10 bases. The CDR3 loop spans 13 amino acids. The CDR3 loop reads CASTGRDNEKLFF. The CDR3 DNA reads as TGTGCCAGCACCGGGAGGGATAATGAAAAACTGTTTTTT.

This rearrangement joins TRBV6-1 to TRBJ2-5; weak D call: TRBD2 (6 bases). The germline V gene encodes CDR1 MNHNS and CDR2 SASEGT. V lost 2 bases to trimming and J lost 3 bases, with 10 bases between them. The CDR3 sequence is 14 residues long. Written as DNA, the CDR3 is TGTGCCAGCAGTGAAAGAGGCGGGAAAGAGACCCAGTACTTC. Its translation: CASSERGGKETQYF.

V is TRBV3-1 (or the pseudogene TRBV3-2) and J is TRBJ1-1, with D unclear. Deletions cut 5 bases from V and 2 bases from J, with 15 bases between. The CDR3 spans 15 residues. Germline V CDR1 and CDR2: LGHDT, YNNKEL (reference sequence). The chain's CDR3 is CASSTAGRQNTEAFF. DNA for the CDR3: TGTGCCAGCAGCACTGCTGGCAGACAAAACACTGAAGCTTTCTTT.

This chain connects TRBV5-1 to TRBJ2-1, with no clear D. The CDR3 has 15 residues. Trimming shortened V by 4 bases and J by 7 bases, and 18 bases separated the two germline ends. CDR1 is SGHRS and CDR2 is YFSETQ in the germline V gene. In DNA form, the CDR3 reads TGCGCCAGCAGCCGCGACGTAGGAACGTGGAATGAGCAGTTCTTC. It yields the protein CASSRDVGTWNEQFF.

The genes are TRBV5-1 and TRBJ2-3; 12 bases fit TRBD1. Per germline, CDR1 SGHRS and CDR2 YFSETQ. The trim removed 4 bases at V and 5 bases at J, leaving 8 bases unmatched. The CDR3 contains 16 residues. CDR3 nucleotides: TGCGCCAGCAGCCGAAGGGGACAGGGGGCGGAAGATACGCAGTATTTT. Its translation is CASSRRGQGAEDTQYF.

The chain employs TRBV21-1 and TRBJ1-1; no check of the table's D call, TRBD1, against the DNA was made. TRBV21-1 is shown as a pseudogene. The CDR3 is made up of 14 amino acids. CDR3 sequence (DNA): TGTGCCAGCAAGGGAGACAGGGAATACACTGAAGCTTTCTTT. Translated, it gives CASKGDREYTEAFF.

The chain links TRBV5-6 to TRBJ2-7; D is possibly TRBD2 (6 bases). This CDR3 is 13 amino acids long. Per germline, CDR1 SGHDT and CDR2 YYEEEE. Trimming left V 5 bases short and J 2 bases short, with 11 bases between. The CDR3 nucleotides read TGTGCCAGCAGAGGGGACTCAGCCTACGAGCAGTACTTC. Translated: CASRGDSAYEQYF.

This clone was seen once. This chain links TRBV15 with TRBJ2-5; tentatively, D is TRBD1 or TRBD2 (7 bases each). The ends were cut back, 3 bases at V and 2 bases at J, with 22 bases in the middle. This CDR3 is 18 amino acids long. Germline assignment: CDR1 LNHNV and CDR2 YYDKDF (reference sequence). CDR3 loop: CATSRGRGLAAEQETQYF. DNA for the CDR3: TGTGCCACCAGCAGGGGGAGGGGGCTAGCGGCCGAACAAGAGACCCAGTACTTC.

J is TRBJ2-7 and V is TRBV2, with D possibly matching TRBD2 (6 bases). Germline CDR1 is SNHLY and CDR2 is FYNNEI. The CDR3 is 13 residues long. Trimming removed 9 bases at V and 0 bases at J, with 12 bases between. The CDR3 loop is CARRGGSSYEQYF. CDR3 sequence (DNA): TGTGCCAGGCGGGGCGGAAGCTCCTACGAGCAGTACTTC.

This clone was seen only a few times. This sequence joins TRBV5-1 and TRBJ1-6; possibly TRBD1 for D (5 bases). This CDR3 spans 14 amino acids. CDR1 and CDR2 (germline): SGHRS, YFSETQ. Trimming stripped 0 bases from V and 10 bases from J, with 11 bases between. The CDR3 reads CASSLESGTSPLHF. CDR3 nucleotide sequence: TGCGCCAGCAGCTTGGAATCGGGGACCTCACCCCTCCACTTT.

The chain carries TRBV18 and TRBJ1-3, with D possibly being TRBD1 (5 bases). This CDR3 is 14 amino acids long. Trimming took 6 bases from V and 0 from J, leaving 9 bases between them. The V gene's germline CDR1 is KGHSH and CDR2 LQKENI. The CDR3 DNA sequence: TGTGCCAGCTCCCAGGGTCCCTCTGGAAACACCATATATTTT. It yields the protein CASSQGPSGNTIYF.

J is TRBJ1-2 and V is TRBV30; tentatively, D is TRBD1 (6 bases). Trimming took 0 bases from V and 5 from J, leaving 10 bases between them. The CDR3 sequence is 13 residues long. From germline, CDR1 is GTSNPN and CDR2 SVGIG (reference sequence). The CDR3 DNA follows: TGTGCCTGGAGTGTGGGGGCGGGGTATGGCTACACCTTC. Its translation: CAWSVGAGYGYTF. Together with reference TRBV30 and TRBJ1-2, the CDR3 gives the full variable domain: SQTIHQWPATLVQPVGSPLSLECTVEGTSNPNLYWYRQAAGRGLQLLFYSVGIGQISSEVPQNLSASRPQDRQFILSSKKLLLSDSGFYLCAWSVGAGYGYTFGSGTRLTVV.

This clone has a single count. The V and J genes are TRBV7-8 and TRBJ1-4; tentatively, D is TRBD1 (5 bases). The CDR3 extends over 15 amino acids. Trimming pared 2 bases from V and 8 bases from J, leaving 15 bases between. Germline V lookup: CDR1 SGHVS, CDR2 FQNEAQ. CDR3: CASSLWSGVGEKLFF. Here the CDR3 DNA reads TGTGCCAGCAGCTTATGGTCGGGGGTCGGAGAAAAACTGTTTTTT.